This T cell receptor (beta chain) was identified in a study of blood T cell repertoires in COVID-19. Study summary: Sites across the United States, Italy and Spain contributed samples from acute and convalescent COVID-19. PBMCs, B-cell-depleted T cells, or T cells were the source of the cDNA or gDNA that made up the material.

In the study's own analysis: Using reference gene primer amplification, nucleated cell counts were estimated. Sequencing was performed with immunoSEQ multiplex PCR; in TCRdb, only in-frame clones are kept and a portion is missing. That table gives V, J and clone size, and the DNA gave D and trimming. The sample gives 55,000 to 75,000 clones, around 87% of which show up once; under 8% is in the top ten. The germline V gene encodes CDR1 SGHRS and CDR2 YFSETQ. The CDR3 sequence is 16 residues long. V was trimmed by 4 bases and J by 7 bases, leaving 24 bases between them. V gene TRBV5-1 combines with J gene TRBJ2-7; D is perhaps TRBD2 (6 bases). The TCR originated in a human donor with active COVID-19. The donor label of this sample is uncertain. Sequencing used peripheral blood. The CDR3 here is CASSKNPGAAEGEQYF. In DNA, the CDR3 is TGCGCCAGCAGCAAAAACCCGGGAGCGGCTGAAGGGGAGCAGTACTTC.